These 13 T cell receptor beta chains came from one sample sequenced in a study of T cells in Graves' hyperthyroidism and ophthalmopathy. TCR beta CDR3 regions were amplified from RNA. First-round RT-PCR with HTBI primers amplified the TCR CDR3 region. Each CDR3 protein gets one entry after TCRdb re-called the multiplex PCR reads with MiXCR. The sample consists of some 740,000 distinct CDR3 sequences, 12% to 15% of them appearing once. The sample was blood. The receptors originated from a young woman with Graves' hyperthyroidism.

This clonotype was detected a few times. The rearrangement joins TRBV30 to TRBJ1-1; unclear D gene. Germline loops: CDR1 GTSNPN, CDR2 SVGIG (reference sequence). The V gene lost 3 bases and the J gene lost 1 base, with 18 bases spanning the gap. This CDR3 contains 16 residues. CDR3 sequence reads: CAWSPPRTPTNTEAFF. The CDR3 coding sequence is TGTGCCTGGAGCCCCCCCCGGACCCCGACGAACACTGAAGCTTTCTTT.

The chain links TRBV12-5 to TRBJ2-5; D remains ambiguous. V dropped 5 bases and J dropped 0 bases, with 7 bases sitting between them. The CDR3 is 13 amino acids. The germline V gene has CDR1 LGHNT and CDR2 FRNRAP. The CDR3 loop reads CASGRTDQETQYF. Written as DNA, the CDR3 is TGTGCTAGTGGTAGGACGGACCAAGAGACCCAGTACTTC.

The V gene is TRBV7-9, the J gene TRBJ2-1; D not resolved. V lost 3 bases, J lost 3 bases, and 15 bases lay in between. The germline CDR1 and CDR2 sequences are SEHNR and FQNEAQ (reference sequence). The CDR3 consists of 16 residues. The chain's CDR3 is CASSLGMGAHYNEQFF. As DNA, the CDR3 is TGTGCCAGCAGCTTGGGGATGGGTGCTCACTACAATGAGCAGTTCTTC. The complete variable domain, with remaining parts taken from reference TRBV7-9 and TRBJ2-1, reads DTGVSQNPRHKITKRGQNVTFRCDPISEHNRLYWYRQTLGQGPEFLTYFQNEAQLEKSRLLSDRFSAERPKGSFSTLEIQRTEQGDSAMYLCASSLGMGAHYNEQFFGPGTRLTVL.

This clonotype was picked up many times. The V call is TRBV11-2, the J call TRBJ2-2; either TRBD1 or TRBD2 may fit D (5 bases each). The CDR3 is made up of 17 amino acids. V was shortened by 6 bases and J by 1 base, with 18 bases between the two germline ends. Germline CDR1 is SGHAT and CDR2 is FQNNGV. In nucleotides, the CDR3 is TGTGCCAGCAGACATCCTCGAATGGGGGAGAACACCGGGGAGCTGTTTTTT. Encoded protein: CASRHPRMGENTGELFF. The full variable domain, its missing parts supplied by reference TRBV11-2 and TRBJ2-2, is EAGVAQSPRYKIIEKRQSVAFWCNPISGHATLYWYQQILGQGPKLLIQFQNNGVVDDSQLPKDRFSAERLKGVDSTLKIQPAKLEDSAVYLCASRHPRMGENTGELFFGEGSRLTVL.

A few counts support this clonotype. The CDR3 end shows no conserved phenylalanine or tryptophan, and so a read error is likely. This chain links TRBV7-9 with TRBJ2-5; 10 bases agree with TRBD1. Per germline, CDR1 SEHNR and CDR2 FQNEAQ (reference sequence). Trimming at V came to 4 bases and at J to 1 base, leaving 0 bases not matched to a gene. The CDR3 contains 14 residues. The CDR3 loop is CASSWTGGQETQYS. In DNA form, the CDR3 reads TGTGCCAGCAGCTGGACAGGGGGCCAAGAGACCCAGTACTCC.

This clonotype has just a few counts. The V and J genes are TRBV20-1 and TRBJ1-2; D ambiguous. The germline V and J ends were trimmed by 0 bases and 0 bases, with 17 bases remaining between them. From germline, CDR1 is DFQATT and CDR2 SNEGSKA (reference sequence). This CDR3 has 17 amino acids. The CDR3 region has the DNA TGCAGTGCTAGAGATCAGGAAGCGGACCTCTCTAACTATGGCTACACCTTC. It is translated as CSARDQEADLSNYGYTF.

The gene calls are TRBV4-2 and TRBJ2-1, with 11 bases aligning to TRBD2. The ends lost 0 bases at V and 5 bases at J; junction bases unmatched: 3. The CDR3 sequence is 16 residues long. In germline, CDR1 is LGHNA, CDR2 YNFKEQ. The CDR3 region is CASSQDLAGGDNEQFF. The DNA of the CDR3 is TGTGCCAGCAGCCAAGACTTAGCGGGAGGGGACAATGAGCAGTTCTTC.

This clonotype was counted a few times. The chain links TRBV4-3 to TRBJ2-1; 11 nucleotides line up with TRBD2. Germline CDR1 reads LGHNA; CDR2 reads YSLEER. J gave up 8 bases and V 0 bases, and 3 bases lay outside the gene matches. This CDR3 region has 15 residues. CDR3 sequence reads: CASSQEVAGGDEQFF. DNA for the CDR3: TGCGCCAGCAGCCAAGAAGTAGCGGGAGGGGATGAGCAGTTCTTC.

V usage is TRBV19 and J usage is TRBJ2-3; D may be TRBD2 (6 bases). The germline V gene has CDR1 LNHDA and CDR2 SQIVND (reference sequence). CDR3 length equals 14 residues. Trimming shortened V by 5 bases and J by 4 bases, and 13 bases separated the two germline ends. DNA of the CDR3: TGTGCCAGTAGTTGGGACTCGCCGCCAGATACGCAGTATTTT. Translating it yields CASSWDSPPDTQYF.

Ten or more counts support this clonotype. This chain's CDR3 is CSARVLRGASGGITPYNEQFF. CDR3 DNA: TGCAGTGCTAGAGTTCTTCGAGGGGCTAGCGGGGGAATAACCCCTTACAATGAGCAGTTCTTC. This sequence joins TRBV20-1 and TRBJ2-1; 10 bases align to TRBD2. CDR3 size: 21 residues. With 1 base clipped from V and 4 bases from J, the junction kept 22 bases outside the gene matches. CDR1 is DFQATT and CDR2 is SNEGSKA in the germline V gene (reference sequence).

This clonotype was seen repeatedly, ten times or more. This chain joins TRBV7-3 and TRBJ2-7; TRBD1 aligns across 7 bases. The ends lost 3 bases at V and 6 bases at J; junction bases unmatched: 8. There are 14 residues in the CDR3. Germline V gene data show CDR1 as SGHTA and CDR2 as FQGTGA. The CDR3 coding sequence is TGTGCCAGCAGCTTGACAGGGTCCCCGTCCGAGCAGTACTTC. It specifies CASSLTGSPSEQYF.

In DNA form, the CDR3 reads TGTGCCAGTAGTATGAGCGGGAGGTACACCGGGGAGCTGTTTTTT. This codes for CASSMSGRYTGELFF. The chain couples TRBV19 to TRBJ2-2; 9 positions match TRBD2. The CDR3 totals 15 residues. The V gene's germline CDR1 is LNHDA and CDR2 SQIVND (reference sequence). Germline trimming cut 3 bases from V and 3 bases from J; bases unmatched to any gene: 2.

V usage is TRBV19 and J usage is TRBJ2-7, with unresolved D. The V and J ends lost 5 bases and 6 bases respectively, with 26 bases between them. The CDR3 has 17 residues. Germline V gene lookup returns CDR1 LNHDA and CDR2 SQIVND (reference sequence). Here the CDR3 reads CASSPNGFLTDVGEQYF. As DNA, the CDR3 is TGTGCCAGTAGTCCGAATGGGTTTTTGACCGACGTGGGCGAGCAGTACTTC.